These 3 T cell receptor beta chains came from one sample sequenced in a study of naive and memory T cell subsets. Study results and caveats: A few larger clonotypes appeared in naive repertoires, especially CD8, possibly memory cells re-expressing CD45RA.

No antigen is known for these receptors. An equimolar mix of two oligonucleotides served as the beta constant-region primer for TRBC1 and TRBC2. Nested alpha and beta constant-region primers with the SP2 primer drove four PCR rounds on ligated cDNA. TCRdb re-analysed the UMI-ligation and nested PCR reads in MiXCR, keeping a single row per CDR3 protein. Of 120,000 to 150,000 distinct CDR3 sequences in the sample, about a fifth were seen once. The sequenced material came from naive CD8+ T cells from blood. These receptors were taken from a human donor in good health.

This chain joins TRBV6-5 and TRBJ2-3; maybe TRBD1 (5 bases). The CDR3 consists of 14 residues. Looked up from germline, CDR1 is MNHEY and CDR2 is SVGAGI. V was shortened by 7 bases and J by 0 bases, with 11 bases between the two germline ends. CDR3 nucleotides: TGTGCCAGCACGGACACCAGAAGCACAGATACGCAGTATTTT. The encoded protein is CASTDTRSTDTQYF.

This clonotype showed up just a few times. The chain recombines TRBV3-1 with TRBJ2-5; D not resolved. This CDR3 comprises 12 residues. The V gene's germline CDR1 is LGHDT and CDR2 YNNKEL (reference sequence). V was shortened by 6 bases and J by 5 bases, with 10 bases between the two germline ends. CDR3 residues: CASRSNRETQYF. For the CDR3, the DNA is TGTGCCAGCAGATCCAACCGGGAGACCCAGTACTTC.

A few counts support this clonotype. This chain uses TRBV27 with TRBJ2-5, with D unresolved. Trimming took off 5 bases at V and 2 bases at J, with 15 bases between the two ends. From germline, CDR1 is MNHEY and CDR2 SMNVEV (reference sequence). CDR3 size: 15 residues. The CDR3 DNA is TGTGCCAGCAGTAACAACTACGCAGAACAAGAGACCCAGTACTTC. Amino acids: CASSNNYAEQETQYF.